This T cell receptor beta chain came from a study of graft-versus-host responses after intestinal transplantation. Study at large: Isolated intestinal, liver-intestinal, or multivisceral transplants were what recipients had. Anti-thymocyte globulin induction, then tacrolimus and steroids for approximately 3 years, went to all recipients.

Study outcomes and limitations: The marrow of recipients harbored GvH clones, and ileum or blood showed some of them first.

Notes on this clone: The antigen is not known.

Profiling relied on immunoSEQ multiplex PCR, and the TCRdb table lists in-frame clones only, not all of them. Among several thousand clones, roughly four fifths were seen once, and the ten largest hold just under 7.5%. The V segment lost 4 bases and the J segment 5 bases; nucleotides outside the gene matches: 5. CDR3 length: 16 amino acids. CDR1 SGHTA and CDR2 FQGNSA come from the germline V gene. The time point: postoperative day 105 after intestinal transplantation (dayNNNN = postoperative day). Processed graft tissue released its intraepithelial and lamina propria lymphocytes. This clonotype originated in a human patient who received an intestinal transplant, so some T cells may come from the graft donor. The sample was ileum tissue, taken 105 days after intestinal transplantation. V and J are TRBV7-2 and TRBJ2-1, with 13 positions matching TRBD2. The CDR3 DNA reads TGTGCCAGCAGCTCCTGGACTAGCGGGGGCCACAATGAGCAGTTCTTC. It specifies CASSSWTSGGHNEQFF.